This TCR beta chain was identified in a study of siplizumab effects on memory and regulatory T cells. Some clones are missing from TCRdb's copy, which holds only in-frame ones; the method was immunoSEQ multiplex PCR. The data hold roughly 100,000 clones, with approximately 94% observed a single time. This receptor was taken from a human donor in good health. What was sequenced was CD4+ T cells sorted from blood.

CDR3 in amino acids: CASSGPASGGTNEQFF. The CDR3 DNA reads TGTGCCAGCAGCGGGCCAGCTAGCGGGGGCACGAATGAGCAGTTCTTC. V is TRBV5-4 and J is TRBJ2-1; 10 nucleotides line up with TRBD2. V was pared by 4 bases and J by 7 bases, with 11 bases of the junction left unmatched. Per germline, CDR1 SGHNT and CDR2 YYREEE (reference sequence). CDR3 length equals 16 residues.